This entry lists 28 T cell receptor beta chains sequenced from one sample in a study of T cells in Graves' hyperthyroidism and ophthalmopathy. The investigators amplified TCR beta CDR3 regions from RNA transcripts. First-round RT-PCR with HTBI primers amplified the TCR CDR3 region. Each CDR3 protein gets one entry after TCRdb re-called the multiplex PCR reads with MiXCR. The data show 500,000 to 550,000 distinct CDR3 sequences, roughly 20% seen once. The sample comprised blood. These receptors all come from a man aged 18-30 years with Graves' hyperthyroidism.

This clonotype was counted at least ten times. The genes are TRBV28 and TRBJ1-5; unclear D gene. Germline V gene data show CDR1 as MDHEN and CDR2 as SYDVKM. The CDR3 covers 14 residues. V lost 8 bases, J lost 0 bases, and 11 bases lay in between. The CDR3 loop is CASQSLYSNQPQHF. CDR3 bases: TGTGCCAGCCAGTCCCTTTATAGCAATCAGCCCCAGCATTTT.

This clonotype was seen many times. The gene calls are TRBV10-2 and TRBJ2-2; TRBD1 agrees at 9 bases. CDR3 length equals 16 residues. The ends lost 6 bases at V and 1 base at J; junction bases unmatched: 6. Germline-derived CDR1 and CDR2 are WSHSY and SAAADI. CDR3 in DNA: TGCGCCAGCAGGGTGCCGGGACAGGGGAACACCGGGGAGCTGTTTTTT. This codes for CASRVPGQGNTGELFF.

In this sample, this clonotype turned up many times. V gene TRBV29-1 combines with J gene TRBJ2-7; TRBD1 matches 7 bases. Germline CDR1 reads SQVTM; CDR2 reads ANQGSEA. Trimming removed 4 bases from V and 3 bases from J; junction bases left unmatched: 9. The CDR3 runs 14 residues. The CDR3 bases are TGCAGCGTTGGTCCGACAGGGCCGGACTACGAGCAGTACTTC. As protein: CSVGPTGPDYEQYF.

This clonotype was seen only a few times. V usage is TRBV6-1 and J usage is TRBJ2-7; 9 nucleotides line up with TRBD1. Germline V CDR1 and CDR2: MNHNS, SASEGT. The CDR3 extends over 17 amino acids. V was clipped by 4 bases and J by 1 base; unmatched bases: 11. This CDR3 is CASSAGQGSGRSYEQYF. The CDR3 DNA follows: TGTGCCAGCAGTGCGGGACAGGGATCGGGTCGGTCCTACGAGCAGTACTTC.

This clonotype was picked up many times. The rearrangement links TRBV9 to TRBJ1-1, with D possibly being TRBD1 (6 bases). V gave up 0 bases and J gave up 1 base, with 10 bases separating them. This CDR3 region has 15 residues. Germline CDR1 and CDR2: SGDLS and YYNGEE. As DNA, the CDR3 is TGTGCCAGCAGCGTAGGTTTAGGGGGGAACACTGAAGCTTTCTTT. It specifies CASSVGLGGNTEAFF.

This clonotype has at least ten counts. The rearrangement links TRBV12-3 or TRBV12-4 to TRBJ1-1; the match to TRBD1 covers 11 bases. Losses at the gene ends were 7 bases for V and 0 bases for J; bases not matched to a gene: 7. This CDR3 comprises 16 residues. The CDR3 loop is CASTGQGAYLNTEAFF. CDR3 nucleotides: TGTGCCAGCACAGGACAGGGGGCTTACCTGAACACTGAAGCTTTCTTT.

This clonotype was found many times. The chain links TRBV3-1 to TRBJ2-5; TRBD1 matches at 10 bases. With 5 bases clipped from V and 6 bases from J, the junction kept 9 bases outside the gene matches. The CDR3 covers 15 residues. Germline lookup yields CDR1 LGHDT and CDR2 YNNKEL (reference sequence). The CDR3 DNA is TGTGCCAGCAGCTTCCGGGACAGGGGAATAAAGACCCAGTACTTC. As protein: CASSFRDRGIKTQYF.

This clonotype occurred a few times. J is TRBJ1-5 and V is TRBV6-5, with no clear D. The V end was cut by 1 base, the J end by 5 bases, with 9 bases between. The CDR3 sequence is 14 residues long. Per the germline V gene, CDR1 is MNHEY and CDR2 is SVGAGI. DNA of the CDR3: TGTGCCAGCAGTTACTACGGCCCCGATCAGCCCCAGCATTTT. Translating gives CASSYYGPDQPQHF.

V is TRBV28 and J is TRBJ2-5, with 9 bases lining up with TRBD1. Germline CDR1 is MDHEN and CDR2 is SYDVKM. CDR3 size: 15 residues. Unmatched junction bases numbered 9, after V lost 7 bases and J lost 3 bases. The CDR3 DNA reads TGTGCCAGCACCTCCCCGGGACAGGGCGAAGAGACCCAGTACTTC. It translates to CASTSPGQGEETQYF.

This clonotype was detected ten times or more. The chain is built from TRBV6-5 and TRBJ1-2, with TRBD1 as a possible D gene (6 bases). CDR1 is MNHEY, CDR2 SVGAGI, per germline. The V and J ends lost 4 bases and 3 bases respectively, with 9 bases between them. This CDR3 contains 13 residues. For the CDR3, the DNA is TGTGCCAGCAGTTCCAGACAGGACTATGGCTACACCTTC. Protein: CASSSRQDYGYTF.

In the case of this clonotype: A much larger clone is a single base away; this may be a read error. This chain connects TRBV7-3 to TRBJ2-5; 9 nucleotides agree with TRBD2. This CDR3 contains 16 residues. From germline, CDR1 is SGHTA and CDR2 FQGTGA. The CDR3 nucleotides are TGTGCCAGCAGCTTAAGGGCCGGGACTAGCCGGGAGACCAAGTACTTC. The encoded protein is CASSLRAGTSRETKYF.

This clonotype occurred many times. The chain recombines TRBV28 with TRBJ1-1; TRBD1 might be the D (6 bases). CDR3 length equals 14 residues. V shed 7 bases and J shed 4 bases, with 16 bases lying between them. CDR1 is MDHEN, CDR2 SYDVKM, per germline. This CDR3 is CASNHGGGFTEAFF. CDR3 nucleotide sequence: TGTGCCAGCAATCACGGAGGGGGATTCACTGAAGCTTTCTTT.

In this sample, this clonotype turned up many times. The rearrangement joins TRBV6-1 to TRBJ1-2, with 7 bases that match TRBD1. Trimming removed 1 base from V and 4 bases from J; junction bases left unmatched: 3. Germline values: CDR1 MNHNS, CDR2 SASEGT. The CDR3 is 14 amino acids. This CDR3 is CASSEGDSIYGYTF. DNA of the CDR3: TGTGCCAGCAGTGAAGGGGACAGTATCTATGGCTACACCTTC.

There are many counts of this clonotype. This chain uses TRBV7-8 with TRBJ2-7, with D unresolved. Germline CDR1 is SGHVS and CDR2 is FQNEAQ. This CDR3 region has 13 residues. V lost 5 bases, J lost 2 bases, and 10 bases lay in between. CDR3 sequence: CASSDDTAYEQYF. Written as DNA, the CDR3 is TGTGCCAGCAGCGATGACACAGCCTACGAGCAGTACTTC.

This clonotype was counted many times. The chain employs TRBV2 and TRBJ1-5; D is ambiguous. This CDR3 contains 13 residues. V shed 4 bases and J shed 4 bases, with 8 bases lying between them. Per germline, CDR1 SNHLY and CDR2 FYNNEI. CDR3 loop: CASSGEGNQPQHF. CDR3 nucleotide sequence: TGTGCCAGCAGTGGGGAAGGGAATCAGCCCCAGCATTTT. Together with reference TRBV2 and TRBJ1-5, the CDR3 gives the full variable domain: EPEVTQTPSHQVTQMGQEVILRCVPISNHLYFYWYRQILGQKVEFLVSFYNNEISEKSEIFDDQFSVERPDGSNFTLKIRSTKLEDSAMYFCASSGEGNQPQHFGDGTRLSIL.

V usage is TRBV6-1 and J usage is TRBJ1-6, with D perhaps matching TRBD1 (5 bases). Trimming cost V 8 bases and J 10 bases, with 15 bases left between them. CDR3 size: 13 residues. CDR1 MNHNS and CDR2 SASEGT come from the germline V gene. The CDR3 nucleotides read TGTGCCAGCGCGGGGCTTCCTGGGTCACCCCTCCACTTT. Protein product: CASAGLPGSPLHF.

This clonotype was seen repeatedly, ten times or more. The chain combines TRBV12-3 or TRBV12-4 with TRBJ1-1; no reliable D call. CDR3 length: 12 amino acids. V gave up 4 bases and J gave up 6 bases, with 9 bases separating them. The CDR3 sequence: CASSWTRSEAFF. The CDR3 bases are TGTGCCAGCAGTTGGACCCGGTCTGAAGCTTTCTTT.

This clonotype was recorded at least ten times. The chain carries TRBV12-3 or TRBV12-4 and TRBJ2-7, with D possibly being TRBD2 (7 bases). The CDR3 runs to 15 residues. Trimming removed 5 bases at V and 2 bases at J, with 16 bases between. The CDR3 loop reads CASSGGPSGPYEQYF. As DNA, the CDR3 is TGTGCCAGCAGTGGGGGCCCTAGCGGACCCTACGAGCAGTACTTC.

A note on this clonotype: A clone one base away is much larger, so this may be a read error. This chain links TRBV28 with TRBJ1-3, with a tentative D call TRBD1 (5 bases). The ends were cut back, 4 bases at V and 0 bases at J, with 13 bases in the middle. Looked up from germline, CDR1 is MDHEN and CDR2 is SYDVKM. The CDR3 length is 16 residues. The CDR3 reads CASSSGAENSGNTIYF. As DNA, the CDR3 is TGTGCCAGCAGTTCCGGGGCGGAAAACTCTGGAAACACCATATATTTT.

This clonotype was detected many times. This rearrangement joins TRBV30 to TRBJ1-5; the match to TRBD1 covers 8 bases. This CDR3 has 13 residues. V lost 2 bases to trimming and J lost 7 bases; unmatched junction nucleotides: 4. The germline V gene has CDR1 GTSNPN and CDR2 SVGIG (reference sequence). CDR3 coding DNA: TGTGCCTGGAGTCCCAGGGGGCCACAGCCCCAGCATTTT. Amino acids: CAWSPRGPQPQHF.

This clonotype was detected only a few times. The V and J genes are TRBV12-3 or TRBV12-4 and TRBJ2-3; TRBD2 agrees at 8 bases. The CDR3 runs 15 residues. V was pared by 7 bases and J by 6 bases, with 12 bases of the junction left unmatched. This chain's CDR3 is CASTFPGGGSDTQYF. The CDR3 DNA reads TGTGCCAGCACTTTCCCTGGCGGGGGGAGCGATACGCAGTATTTT.

This clonotype appeared many times. This chain joins TRBV20-1 and TRBJ2-7, with a possible D match to TRBD1 (7 bases). The V gene lost 2 bases and the J gene lost 3 bases, with 14 bases spanning the gap. Germline-derived CDR1 and CDR2 are DFQATT and SNEGSKA (reference sequence). CDR3 length: 14 amino acids. For the CDR3, the DNA is TGCAGTGCTAGATCCCCAGGGGGACTCTACGAGCAGTACTTC. The encoded protein is CSARSPGGLYEQYF.

This clonotype was recorded at least ten times. The chain employs TRBV4-1 and TRBJ2-7, with TRBD2 as a possible D gene (5 bases). The CDR3 contains 14 residues. Germline-derived CDR1 and CDR2 are MGHRA and YSYEKL. V lost 1 base and J lost 3, with 10 bases in between. The CDR3, as DNA: TGCGCCAGCAGCCAAGTTAGCGAAAGCTACGAGCAGTACTTC. Translating it yields CASSQVSESYEQYF.

The sample holds many counts of this clonotype. The chain has TRBV6-1 and TRBJ1-5; tentative D call: TRBD1 (5 bases). V shed 3 bases and J shed 3 bases, with 15 bases lying between them. Germline V gene data show CDR1 as MNHNS and CDR2 as SASEGT. This CDR3 spans 16 amino acids. The CDR3 loop is CASSETGTVPNQPQHF. In DNA, the CDR3 is TGTGCCAGCAGTGAGACCGGGACCGTACCCAATCAGCCCCAGCATTTT.

This clonotype was seen ten or more times. The V call is TRBV28, the J call TRBJ2-7, with D possibly TRBD1 on 6 matching bases. Trimming removed 4 bases from V and 5 bases from J, with 12 bases in between. The CDR3 has 13 amino acids. Germline assignment: CDR1 MDHEN and CDR2 SYDVKM. For the CDR3, the DNA is TGTGCCAGCAGTTCGGCAGGGGAAAACGAGCAGTACTTC. This encodes CASSSAGENEQYF.

The chain recombines TRBV30 with TRBJ2-5; 9 bases line up with TRBD2. V trimming: 5 bases; J trimming: 4 bases; junction bases outside the gene matches: 2. The germline CDR1 and CDR2 sequences are GTSNPN and SVGIG (reference sequence). The CDR3 is 12 amino acids. The CDR3 region is CAWRGLAETQYF. The CDR3 bases are TGTGCCTGGCGGGGACTAGCAGAGACCCAGTACTTC.

In its sample, this clonotype was seen many times. This sequence joins TRBV12-3 or TRBV12-4 and TRBJ2-7, with D hard to call. V dropped 2 bases and J dropped 5 bases, with 16 bases sitting between them. This CDR3 has 15 residues. CDR3 loop: CASSLRVLPPNEQYF. The CDR3 nucleotides read TGTGCCAGCAGTTTAAGAGTCCTCCCTCCTAACGAGCAGTACTTC.

This clonotype showed up just a few times. This may arise from a read error, as a much more abundant clone is one base away. This chain connects TRBV15 to TRBJ2-5; D uncertain. This CDR3 is 15 amino acids long. Germline lookup yields CDR1 LNHNV and CDR2 YYDKDF (reference sequence). CDR3 bases: TGTGCCACCAGCAGTGGGATACAACAACAAGAGACCAAGTACTTC. Its translation: CATSSGIQQQETKYF.